This T cell receptor beta chain appears in the sequencing data of a study of blood T cell repertoires in COVID-19 (TCRdb year 2020). About the study as a whole: Samples from collaborators originated in the United States, Italy and Spain and spanned both the acute and convalescent phases of COVID-19. The dataset comprised deeply sampled blood TCRbeta repertoires from subjects exposed to, actively infected with, or recovered from COVID-19. The material from the prospective study consisted of cDNA or gDNA derived from T cells, B-cell-depleted T cells, or PBMCs. Where available, HLA class I and class II types were obtained from metadata supplied by the sample provider rather than from assay-based typing. The repertoires were released in a freely available public database meant as a resource for research on the immune response to SARS-CoV-2. The samples were drawn from the first 160 participants of the ongoing ImmuneRACE study and from more than 1,000 subjects provided by 6 global collaborators. The sample metadata nearly always contained a de-identified subject ID, COVID-19 status, age in years and sex. Broader findings and caveats from the paper: Clinical and demographic metadata were provided uncurated, with the amount varying by source and participant.

TCRbeta CDR3 regions were amplified from genomic DNA using the immunoSEQ Assay, a bias-controlled multiplex PCR. Per the authors' processing: The number of nucleated cells in each sample was estimated by amplification of reference gene primers within the assay. Sequence reads were collapsed and filtered to measure the absolute abundance of every unique TCRbeta CDR3 rearrangement. For each sample, productive Simpson clonality was calculated by taking the square root of Simpson's diversity index across productive rearrangements. Drawn from immuneACCESS, this table holds only the in-frame rearrangements with V and J called that TCRdb kept. Clones are partly lost; checked studies trace under half to an unresolved V gene and leave the rest unexplained. D and trimming were read from the DNA, whereas the V and J calls and clone size are those reported in that table. This sample is represented by around 240,000 clones; around 83% of them were singletons. The ten largest clones take up about 1.5% of the sample.

Notes on this clone: Its antigen remains undetermined. No base qualities exist here, and no much larger clone lies one base off it.

A second Seattle source provided samples from volunteer blood donors who had recovered from COVID-19. Collaborating institutions collected whole blood in K2EDTA tubes following their own protocols. For TCRbeta analysis, collaborators shipped samples in one of three forms: frozen whole blood, isolated PBMCs, or DNA extracted from either of those sample types. V loses 4 bases at its end and J loses 1 base; junction bases beyond the gene matches: 8. CDR1 and CDR2, per the germline V gene (reference sequence), are LGHDT and YNNKEL. The CDR3 spans 16 residues, from the cysteine through the phenylalanine. Only the CDR3 region is kept as DNA, spanning 48 bases read in frame from base 1.

The rearranged segments are TRBV3-1 (or the pseudogene TRBV3-2) and TRBJ2-3; TRBD1 agrees with 7 junctional bases. The clonotype comes from a woman aged 40 to 50 who had recovered from COVID-19. The sample consisted of peripheral blood. Read as DNA, the sequence is TGTGCCAGCAGCCCACAGGGGACGCGAGGCACAGATACGCAGTATTTT. This codes for CASSPQGTRGTDTQYF.